This T cell receptor beta chain was documented in a study of somatic mutations in cytotoxic T cells in rheumatoid arthritis. With respect to this clone: The antigen remains undetermined.

Sequencing used immunoSEQ multiplex PCR; TCRdb keeps in-frame clones, though not all of them. The sample includes some 12,000 clones, around 75% seen only once; the top ten take roughly 40%. Study-wide results and caveats: Patients with rheumatoid arthritis did not differ significantly from age-matched healthy controls in CD8+ T-cell clonality.

The CDR3 length is 13 residues. The trim removed 4 bases at V and 5 bases at J, leaving 5 bases unmatched. CDR1 and CDR2 from the germline V gene are SGHDT and YYEEEE. The TCR originated in a man between 60 and 75 years old in good health. The chain couples TRBV5-6 to TRBJ1-1, with 7 bases fitting TRBD1. The sample taken for sequencing was CD8+ T cells sorted from blood. For the CDR3, the DNA is TGTGCCAGCAGCGGAGGGGGCTTGACTGAAGCTTTCTTT. As protein: CASSGGGLTEAFF. Based on the CDR3 plus reference TRBV5-6 and TRBJ1-1, the full variable domain is DAGVTQSPTHLIKTRGQQVTLRCSPKSGHDTVSWYQQALGQGPQFIFQYYEEEERQRGNFPDRFSGHQFPNYSSELNVNALLLGDSALYLCASSGGGLTEAFFGQGTRLTVV.